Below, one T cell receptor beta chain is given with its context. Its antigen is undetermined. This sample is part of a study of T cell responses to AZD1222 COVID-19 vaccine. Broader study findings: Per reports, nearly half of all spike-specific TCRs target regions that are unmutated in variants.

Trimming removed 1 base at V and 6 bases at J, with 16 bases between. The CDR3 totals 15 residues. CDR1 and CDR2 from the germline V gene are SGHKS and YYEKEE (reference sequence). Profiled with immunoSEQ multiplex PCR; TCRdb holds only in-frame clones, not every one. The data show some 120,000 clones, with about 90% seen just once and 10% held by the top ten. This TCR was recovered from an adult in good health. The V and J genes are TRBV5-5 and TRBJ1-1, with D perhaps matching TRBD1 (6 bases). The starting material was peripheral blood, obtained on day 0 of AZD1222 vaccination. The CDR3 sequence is CASSLSQGSYAEAFF. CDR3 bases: TGTGCCAGCAGCTTGTCACAGGGATCGTACGCTGAAGCTTTCTTT.